This passage covers 2 T cell receptor beta chains from one sample sequenced in a study of a mutant IDH1 vaccine in newly diagnosed glioma. The repertoire was sequenced with immunoSEQ multiplex PCR; TCRdb's copy has only in-frame clones and lacks some. Of tens of thousands of clones in the sample, under 80% are singletons; the top ten hold 5.3%. These TCRs are of unknown antigen specificity. Time point given: week 23, last vaccination. Doses of 300 ug of mutant IDH1 20-mer peptide were given with topical imiquimod. Source: PBMCs, taken from a glioma patient whose treatment included an IDH1 peptide vaccine. These receptors all come from a man aged 45-60 years with glioma.

The chain has TRBV6-5 and TRBJ1-2; 10 bases align to TRBD1. CDR1 and CDR2 from the germline V gene are MNHEY and SVGAGI. The trim removed 6 bases at V and 8 bases at J, leaving 12 bases unmatched. This CDR3 is built from 15 residues. This CDR3 is CASRAGTGDSEGYTF. The CDR3 DNA reads TGTGCCAGCAGGGCCGGGACAGGGGACTCCGAGGGCTACACCTTC.

V and J are TRBV27 and TRBJ2-1; a possible D gene is TRBD2 (6 bases). With 3 bases removed from V and 10 bases from J, the gap between germline ends came to 10 bases. The CDR3 totals 12 residues. Germline V gene lookup returns CDR1 MNHEY and CDR2 SMNVEV (reference sequence). The CDR3 is CASSLGGAEQFF. The CDR3 nucleotides are TGTGCCAGCAGTTTGGGGGGAGCCGAGCAGTTCTTC.